One T cell receptor beta chain is described in this entry. The data belong to a study of long-term antiretroviral therapy in people with HIV. The libraries were made with immunoSEQ v3.0 at survey level. Data came from immunoSEQ multiplex PCR; TCRdb stores just in-frame clones and leaves some out. The data show around 25,000 clones, about 85% seen once. Between the trimmed V and J ends, which lost 6 bases and 0 bases, there was a span of 9 bases. The CDR3 has 15 amino acids. Looked up from germline, CDR1 is SGHTA and CDR2 is FQGNSA. This clonotype originated in a woman aged 30 to 39 with HIV. The rearrangement uses TRBV7-2 and TRBJ2-6, with D maybe TRBD1 (5 bases). The sequencing used unsorted PBMCs, collected 1.9 years after starting antiretroviral therapy. The CDR3 DNA reads as TGTGCCAGCAGATCAGGGAACTCTGGGGCCAACGTCCTGACTTTC. It codes for CASRSGNSGANVLTF.